The 13 T cell receptor beta chains given below trace back to one sample, sequenced in a study of technical replicates of blood from several donors. Clones were read by immunoSEQ multiplex PCR, and TCRdb kept only the in-frame ones, dropping some. This table has roughly 80,000 clones, approximately 94% appearing once. Sequenced sample: T cells isolated from PBMCs. The receptors here all came from a human donor in good health.

The chain combines TRBV4-2 with TRBJ1-2, with 8 nucleotides matching TRBD1. The ends lost 4 bases at V and 2 bases at J; junction bases unmatched: 3. Germline CDR1 and CDR2: LGHNA and YNFKEQ. The CDR3 has 14 amino acids. The CDR3 sequence: CASSPGQANYGYTF. In nucleotides, the CDR3 is TGTGCCAGCAGCCCGGGACAGGCAAACTATGGCTACACCTTC.

The chain uses TRBV27 and TRBJ2-7; perhaps TRBD2 as D (6 bases). V was shortened by 4 bases and J by 4 bases, with 11 bases between the two germline ends. The V gene's germline CDR1 is MNHEY and CDR2 SMNVEV (reference sequence). The CDR3 spans 13 residues. The CDR3 here is CASSSFAGYEQYF. In DNA, the CDR3 is TGTGCCAGCAGTTCTTTTGCGGGGTACGAGCAGTACTTC.

V is TRBV2 and J is TRBJ1-1, with D hard to call. Germline CDR1 and CDR2: SNHLY and FYNNEI. The CDR3 extends over 11 amino acids. Between the trimmed V and J ends, which lost 10 bases and 2 bases, there was a span of 8 bases. The CDR3 region is CATSSNTEAFF. The CDR3 region has the DNA TGTGCCACTTCTTCCAACACTGAAGCTTTCTTT. Full variable domain (missing parts from reference TRBV2 and TRBJ1-1): EPEVTQTPSHQVTQMGQEVILRCVPISNHLYFYWYRQILGQKVEFLVSFYNNEISEKSEIFDDQFSVERPDGSNFTLKIRSTKLEDSAMYFCATSSNTEAFFGQGTRLTVV.

V and J are TRBV19 and TRBJ1-1, with 7 bases fitting TRBD1. The V segment lost 6 bases and the J segment 5 bases; nucleotides outside the gene matches: 3. CDR3 length equals 12 residues. CDR1 is LNHDA and CDR2 is SQIVND in the germline V gene (reference sequence). The DNA for the CDR3 is TGTGCCAGTAGAAAACAGGGGACTGAAGCTTTCTTT. It yields the protein CASRKQGTEAFF.

The chain uses TRBV7-9 and TRBJ1-1; 7 bases fit TRBD1. The length of the CDR3 is 12 residues. Trimming cost V 6 bases and J 10 bases; bases outside gene matches: 8. Germline values: CDR1 SEHNR, CDR2 FQNEAQ (reference sequence). The CDR3 sequence is CASSFNRQGAFF. CDR3 DNA sequence: TGTGCCAGCAGTTTCAACCGACAGGGAGCTTTCTTT.

The J gene is TRBJ2-1, the V gene TRBV7-3, with 11 bases lining up with TRBD2. The V and J ends lost 4 bases and 7 bases, in that order; junction bases with no gene match: 9. The CDR3 has 16 residues. Germline V gives CDR1 SGHTA, CDR2 FQGTGA. This CDR3 reads CASSSLAGGPRNEQFF. CDR3 bases: TGTGCCAGCAGCTCATTAGCGGGAGGGCCGAGGAATGAGCAGTTCTTC.

The CDR3 sequence is CASSFSRGRDGYTF. In DNA, the CDR3 is TGTGCCAGCAGTTTCTCCAGGGGGCGCGATGGCTACACCTTC. The J gene is TRBJ1-2, the V gene TRBV28, with 8 bases identical to TRBD1. V was clipped by 3 bases and J by 6 bases; unmatched bases: 6. Germline V gives CDR1 MDHEN, CDR2 SYDVKM. CDR3 length: 14 residues.

The chain recombines TRBV10-3 with TRBJ2-7; D unresolved. CDR1 is ENHRY, CDR2 SYGVKD, per germline. The length of the CDR3 is 13 residues. V dropped 2 bases and J dropped 5 bases, with 10 bases sitting between them. CDR3: CAISEGLLDEQYF. In DNA form, the CDR3 reads TGTGCCATCAGTGAGGGCCTCCTAGACGAGCAGTACTTC.

The rearrangement uses TRBV4-2 and TRBJ1-2; TRBD1 might be the D (6 bases). V was pared by 5 bases and J by 0 bases, with 22 bases between. Germline loops: CDR1 LGHNA, CDR2 YNFKEQ. This CDR3 comprises 18 residues. In nucleotides, the CDR3 is TGTGCCAGCAGCTATAGGACAGCCCTTCTACGGGCTAACTATGGCTACACCTTC. Amino acids: CASSYRTALLRANYGYTF.

The chain joins TRBV27 to TRBJ1-5; 9 positions agree with TRBD1. CDR3 length: 14 amino acids. Germline loops: CDR1 MNHEY, CDR2 SMNVEV (reference sequence). V lost 3 bases and J lost 5; bases outside the gene matches: 2. CDR3: CASSLTGGHQPQHF. Here the CDR3 DNA reads TGTGCCAGCAGTTTGACAGGGGGTCATCAGCCCCAGCATTTT.

This clone was detected once. The rearrangement uses TRBV7-3 and TRBJ2-1, with TRBD2 matching over 8 bases. The CDR3 covers 15 residues. J gave up 2 bases and V 6 bases, and 6 bases lay outside the gene matches. Germline V CDR1 and CDR2: SGHTA, FQGTGA. Here the CDR3 DNA reads TGTGCCAGCAGTCCCGGGACTAGGACCTACAATGAGCAGTTCTTC. This codes for CASSPGTRTYNEQFF.

Only one count was recorded for this clone. The chain recombines TRBV27 with TRBJ1-5; 8 nucleotides line up with TRBD1. Germline V CDR1 and CDR2: MNHEY, SMNVEV (reference sequence). CDR3 length: 18 amino acids. Trimming cost V 6 bases and J 4 bases; bases outside gene matches: 17. CDR3 nucleotide sequence: TGTGCCAGCAGGGACACCGGGACAGGCCAAGGCACAAATCAGCCCCAGCATTTT. This gives the protein CASRDTGTGQGTNQPQHF.

The chain has TRBV10-3 and TRBJ2-5; D possibly corresponds to TRBD1 (5 bases). This CDR3 is built from 13 residues. Germline assignment: CDR1 ENHRY and CDR2 SYGVKD. V lost 4 bases and J 4 bases, leaving 10 bases between the germline ends. Here the CDR3 DNA reads TGTGCCATCAGTGCTCCAGGGATAGAGACCCAGTACTTC. This encodes CAISAPGIETQYF.